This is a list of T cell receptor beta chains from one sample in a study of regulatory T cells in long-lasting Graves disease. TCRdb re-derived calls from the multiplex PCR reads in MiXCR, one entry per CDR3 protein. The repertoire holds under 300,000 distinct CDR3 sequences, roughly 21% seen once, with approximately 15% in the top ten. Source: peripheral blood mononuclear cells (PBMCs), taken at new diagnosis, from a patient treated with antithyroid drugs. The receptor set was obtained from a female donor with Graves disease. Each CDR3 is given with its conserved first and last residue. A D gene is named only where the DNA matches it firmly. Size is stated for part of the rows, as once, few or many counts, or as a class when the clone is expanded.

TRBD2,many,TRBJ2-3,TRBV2,CASSNLAGFTDTQYF,TGTGCCAGCAGTAACTTAGCGGGGTTCACAGATACGCAGTATTTT
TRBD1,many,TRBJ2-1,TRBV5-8,CASSSRTGRLNEQFF,TGTGCCAGCAGCTCCCGGACAGGGCGGTTAAATGAGCAGTTCTTC
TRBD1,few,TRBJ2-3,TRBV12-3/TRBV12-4,CASSPIGGTGTTDTQYF,TGTGCCAGCAGTCCCATCGGAGGGACAGGGACCACAGATACGCAGTATTTT
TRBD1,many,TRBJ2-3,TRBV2,CASSSQGATDTQYF,TGTGCCAGCAGCTCACAGGGGGCAACAGATACGCAGTATTTT
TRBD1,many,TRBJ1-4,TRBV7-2,CASSLRTGTGYEKLFF,TGTGCCAGCAGCTTAAGGACCGGGACAGGGTATGAAAAACTGTTTTTT
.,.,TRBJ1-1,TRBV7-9,CASSFGAEAFF,TGTGCCAGCAGCTTTGGTGCTGAAGCTTTCTTT
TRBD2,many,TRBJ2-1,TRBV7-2,CASSLASGSSGEQFF,TGTGCCAGCAGCTTGGCTAGCGGGAGTTCGGGTGAGCAGTTCTTC
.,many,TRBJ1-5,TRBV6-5,CASSYGSTQGGNQPQHF,TGTGCCAGCAGTTACGGGAGCACCCAGGGAGGCAATCAGCCCCAGCATTTT
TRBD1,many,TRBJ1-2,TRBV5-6,CASSFGTANYGYTF,TGTGCCAGCAGCTTCGGGACAGCCAACTATGGCTACACCTTC
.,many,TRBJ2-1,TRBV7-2,CASSQSSGGEQFF,TGTGCCAGCAGCCAATCGTCGGGTGGTGAGCAGTTCTTC
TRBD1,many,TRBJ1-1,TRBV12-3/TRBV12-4,CASRPINRQGMNTEAFF,TGTGCCAGCAGACCTATAAATAGACAGGGCATGAACACTGAAGCTTTCTTT
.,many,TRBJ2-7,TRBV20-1,CSAKAPSYEQYF,TGCAGTGCTAAAGCCCCCTCCTACGAGCAGTACTTC
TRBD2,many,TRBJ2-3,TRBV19,CASSIVGGRVGTDTQYF,TGTGCCAGTAGTATAGTCGGCGGGAGAGTCGGCACAGATACGCAGTATTTT
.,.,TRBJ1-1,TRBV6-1,CASSSFRAEAFF,TGTGCCAGCAGCTCCTTTCGGGCTGAAGCTTTCTTT
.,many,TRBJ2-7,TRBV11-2,CATIPERFKTSETEQWNEQYF,TGTGCCACCATCCCCGAACGTTTTAAGACCTCTGAAACCGAACAATGGAACGAGCAGTACTTC
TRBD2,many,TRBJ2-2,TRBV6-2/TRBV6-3,CASRPSSGRSATGELFF,TGTGCCAGCAGACCATCTAGCGGGAGGTCGGCCACCGGGGAGCTGTTTTTT
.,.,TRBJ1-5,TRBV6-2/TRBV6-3,CASRRDGFNQPQHF,TGTGCCAGCAGGCGGGACGGTTTCAATCAGCCCCAGCATTTT
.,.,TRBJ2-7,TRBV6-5,CAGSYSIATISYEQYF,TGTGCCGGCAGTTACTCCATAGCGACAATCTCCTACGAGCAGTACTTC
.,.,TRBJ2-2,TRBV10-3,CALRVDTGELFF,TGTGCCCTCAGGGTCGACACCGGGGAGCTGTTTTTT
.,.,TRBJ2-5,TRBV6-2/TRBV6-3,CASSYLSGTGPHQETQYF,TGTGCCAGCAGTTACCTTAGCGGGACAGGCCCCCACCAAGAGACCCAGTACTTC
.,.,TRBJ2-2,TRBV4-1,CASRQGGLNGELFF,TGCGCCAGCAGACAAGGGGGGCTAAACGGGGAGCTGTTTTTT
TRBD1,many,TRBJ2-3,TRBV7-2,CASSQETGTGRTDTQYF,TGCGCCAGCAGCCAAGAGACCGGGACAGGGCGCACAGATACGCAGTATTTT
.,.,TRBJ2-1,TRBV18,CASSLVDEQFF,TGTGCCAGCTCACTAGTCGACGAGCAGTTCTTC
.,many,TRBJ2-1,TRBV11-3,CASSLDELGEQFF,TGTGCCAGCAGCCTGGACGAATTGGGTGAGCAGTTCTTC
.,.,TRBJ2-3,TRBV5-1,CASSLGPGPETDTQYF,TGCGCCAGCAGCTTGGGGCCGGGGCCGGAAACAGATACGCAGTATTTT
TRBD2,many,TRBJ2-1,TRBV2,CASTSGGNNEQFF,TGTGCCAGCACTAGCGGGGGTAACAATGAGCAGTTCTTC
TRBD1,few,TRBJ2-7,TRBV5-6,CASSRDRGWEQYF,TGTGCCAGCAGCCGGGACAGGGGGTGGGAGCAGTACTTC
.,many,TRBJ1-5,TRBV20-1,CSAIPGFRLPQHF,TGCAGTGCTATCCCGGGATTCCGACTGCCCCAGCATTTT
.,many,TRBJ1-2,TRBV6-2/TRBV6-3,CASSYRTIYGYTF,TGTGCCAGCAGTTACCGGACTATCTATGGCTACACCTTC
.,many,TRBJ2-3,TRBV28,CASSPWSGKTDTQYF,TGTGCCAGCAGTCCTTGGAGTGGGAAAACAGATACGCAGTATTTT
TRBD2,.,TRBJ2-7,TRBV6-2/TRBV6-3,CASSYGRLAGGDHEQYF,TGTGCCAGCAGTTATGGGAGGCTAGCGGGAGGTGACCACGAGCAGTACTTC
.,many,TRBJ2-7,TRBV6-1,CASNTYGEQYF,TGTGCCAGCAACACCTACGGCGAGCAGTACTTC
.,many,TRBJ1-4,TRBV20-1,CSAKGGGIGEKLFF,TGCAGTGCCAAAGGGGGGGGGATCGGTGAAAAACTGTTTTTT
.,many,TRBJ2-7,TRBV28,CASGAPRDEQYF,TGTGCCAGCGGGGCGCCTAGGGATGAGCAGTACTTC
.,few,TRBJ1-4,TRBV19,CASSPASTGGSEKLFF,TGTGCCAGTAGCCCCGCCTCGACGGGGGGAAGTGAAAAACTGTTTTTT
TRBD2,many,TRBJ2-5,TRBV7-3,CASSLTGREVETQYF,TGTGCCAGCAGCTTAACGGGACGGGAGGTGGAGACCCAGTACTTC
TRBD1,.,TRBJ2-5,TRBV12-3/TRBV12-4,CASSPEGTGEETQYF,TGTGCCAGCAGTCCTGAAGGGACAGGGGAAGAGACCCAGTACTTC
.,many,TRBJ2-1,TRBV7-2,CASSLDASAMVQFF,TGTGCCAGCAGCTTAGATGCCAGCGCCATGGTGCAGTTCTTC
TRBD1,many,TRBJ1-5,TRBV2,CASRGQRGNQPQHF,TGTGCCAGCAGGGGACAGAGGGGCAATCAGCCCCAGCATTTT
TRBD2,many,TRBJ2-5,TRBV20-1,CSAPTSGTPGPETQYF,TGCAGTGCCCCGACTAGCGGGACGCCCGGGCCAGAGACCCAGTACTTC
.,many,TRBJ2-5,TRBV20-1,CSAADGAVQETQYF,TGCAGTGCTGCGGACGGGGCCGTACAAGAGACCCAGTACTTC
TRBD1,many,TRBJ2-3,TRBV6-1,CASRKTGLITDTQYF,TGTGCCAGCAGGAAGACAGGGTTAATCACAGATACGCAGTATTTT
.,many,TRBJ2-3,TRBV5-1,CASSPTSSDTQYF,TGCGCCAGCAGCCCCACGTCGTCAGATACGCAGTATTTT
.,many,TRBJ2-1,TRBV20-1,CSARVDLLDEQFF,TGCAGTGCTAGAGTTGATCTTCTAGATGAGCAGTTCTTC
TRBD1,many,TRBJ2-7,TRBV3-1,CASSLTGGSDEQYF,TGTGCCAGCAGCCTGACAGGGGGCTCGGACGAGCAGTACTTC
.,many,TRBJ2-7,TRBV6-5,CASSYSGPSSYEQYF,TGTGCCAGCAGTTACTCCGGCCCCAGCTCCTACGAGCAGTACTTC
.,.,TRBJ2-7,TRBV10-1,CASSERFYEQYF,TGCGCCAGCAGTGAAAGGTTCTACGAGCAGTACTTC
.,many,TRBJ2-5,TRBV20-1,CSARFRGVETQYF,TGCAGTGCTAGATTCAGGGGCGTGGAGACCCAGTACTTC
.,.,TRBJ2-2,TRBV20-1,CSAPSGGRTGELFF,TGCAGTGCCCCCTCGGGGGGCAGAACCGGGGAGCTGTTTTTT
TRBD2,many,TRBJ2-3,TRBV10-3,CAIRESSGRALTDTQYF,TGTGCCATCAGGGAGAGTAGCGGGAGGGCCCTCACAGATACGCAGTATTTT
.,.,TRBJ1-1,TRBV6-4,CASRVNRGMNTEAFF,TGTGCCAGCAGGGTAAACAGAGGGATGAACACTGAAGCTTTCTTT
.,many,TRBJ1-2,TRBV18,CASSPRVGGKGYTF,TGTGCCAGCTCACCACGTGTCGGGGGTAAGGGCTACACCTTC
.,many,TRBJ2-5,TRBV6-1,CATGEGEETQYF,TGTGCTACAGGAGAAGGAGAAGAGACCCAGTACTTC
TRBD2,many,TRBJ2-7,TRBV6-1,CASSNYQRGPSYEQYF,TGTGCCAGCAGTAACTACCAGCGGGGGCCCTCCTACGAGCAGTACTTC
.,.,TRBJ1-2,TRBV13,CASTDRAGGYTF,TGTGCCAGCACCGACCGCGCGGGAGGCTACACCTTC
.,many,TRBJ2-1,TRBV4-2,CASSQSQGINEQFF,TGTGCCAGCAGCCAATCACAGGGAATCAATGAGCAGTTCTTC
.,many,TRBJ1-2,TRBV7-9,CASSPTNNYGYTF,TGTGCCAGCAGCCCGACAAACAACTATGGCTACACCTTC
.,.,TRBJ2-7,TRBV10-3,CAISESEGGEQYF,TGTGCCATCAGTGAGTCGGAAGGGGGCGAGCAGTACTTC
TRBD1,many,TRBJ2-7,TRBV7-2,CASREDREQYF,TGTGCCAGCAGGGAGGACAGGGAGCAGTACTTC